This section outlines one T cell receptor beta chain sequence together with its context. Its antigen is still unknown. Elective cesarean births at roughly 37-43 weeks, without labor or membrane rupture, supplied the cord blood. Profiling relied on immunoSEQ multiplex PCR, and the TCRdb table lists in-frame clones only, not all of them. The data contain about 4,900 clones, less than 98% of them singletons. The CDR3 loop spans 15 amino acids. The ends were cut back, 0 bases at V and 10 bases at J, with 16 bases in the middle. Per the germline V gene, CDR1 is MGHRA and CDR2 is YSYEKL. The source of the sample is a study of naive CD8 T cells in extremely preterm neonates. The study's findings and limits: Preterm infants showed shorter CDR3s, fewer N additions and less trimming than older groups. Productive template counts varied among preterm samples, a noted limitation.

The sequence came from a newborn in good health. Source material: naive CD8+ T cells from cord blood. V and J are TRBV4-1 and TRBJ2-1, with D maybe TRBD2 (6 bases). CDR3 nucleotides: TGCGCCAGCAGCCAAGACCTTAGTCCGGGACTGGAGCAGTTCTTC. Protein product: CASSQDLSPGLEQFF.